The entry that follows covers one T cell receptor (beta chain) sequence. Its antigen is as yet unknown. The sample comes from a study of OX40 agonist ivuxolimab in advanced cancers. Regarding the study as a whole: Expanded clones belonging to CD8+ T cells outnumbered, on average, those of CD4+.

Trimming shortened V by 8 bases and J by 6 bases, and 7 bases separated the two germline ends. The CDR3 consists of 11 residues. Germline loops: CDR1 LNHNV, CDR2 YYDKDF (reference sequence). The data were produced by immunoSEQ multiplex PCR, yet TCRdb's version contains in-frame clones alone and is incomplete. The table records approximately 40,000 clones, about 85% of them present only once. The sample here was CD4+ or CD8+ T cells sorted from blood, taken in a trial of the OX40 agonist ivuxolimab. This chain connects TRBV15 to TRBJ2-2; possibly TRBD1 for D (6 bases). This clonotype was obtained from an adult with an advanced solid tumor such as melanoma, head and neck, liver or kidney cancer. The DNA of the CDR3 is TGTGCCACCGGACAGTCCGGGGAGCTGTTTTTT. Translating it yields CATGQSGELFF.